This T cell receptor beta chain was captured by sequencing in a study of sequential checkpoint blockade in melanoma. The wider study: Arm A got nivolumab then ipilimumab; arm B the reverse, 1:1. After both sequences, patients received maintenance nivolumab.

Generated by immunoSEQ multiplex PCR, the TCRdb table keeps only in-frame clones and is missing some. Here the sample spans over 10,000 clones, 74% being singletons. The V end lost 3 bases, the J end lost 4 bases, and 10 bases lay between the germline ends. CDR1 SGHAT and CDR2 FQNNGV come from the germline V gene. This CDR3 comprises 14 residues. Treatment given: randomized to nivolumab then ipilimumab (arm A) or the reverse (arm B). None of the patients previously received DNA-damaging chemotherapy. Live CD3+CD8+ CD19− CD56− cells were sorted from PBMCs. The clonotype was recovered from a human donor with melanoma. Sequencing was performed on CD8+ T cells sorted from blood (inferred from file names), taken from a patient given nivolumab and ipilimumab in sequence. The J gene is TRBJ1-3, the V gene TRBV11-2; D is unresolved. DNA for the CDR3: TGTGCCAGCAGCTTCATCCGGGAAGGAAACACCATATATTTT. Protein product: CASSFIREGNTIYF.